This T cell receptor (beta chain) was recorded in a study of T cells after yellow fever vaccination. Template switching with 5'RACE generated the TCR cDNA and added a universal primer site and UMIs. TCRdb reprocessed the 5' RACE reads via MiXCR and lists one record per CDR3 protein. This table has about 180,000 distinct CDR3 sequences, approximately 6.2% appearing once. Comments on this clonotype: Its antigen is as yet unknown.

CDR3 size: 15 residues. Looked up from germline, CDR1 is MNHNS and CDR2 is SASEGT. V was cut by 6 bases and J by 2 bases, with 14 bases left in between. Study-wide results and caveats: The secondary response showed a weaker magnitude and a faster peak, day 5 versus 15.

V and J are TRBV6-1 and TRBJ1-5, with D tentatively TRBD1 (5 bases). The specimen comprised CD4+ T cells sorted from PBMCs, sampled on the day of the first yellow fever vaccination. The receptor's source is a man aged 18 to 30 who received the YFV17D yellow fever vaccine. Here the CDR3 DNA reads TGTGCCAGCAGCCCTACCATGGGGGGCAATCAGCCCCAGCATTTT. This translates into CASSPTMGGNQPQHF.